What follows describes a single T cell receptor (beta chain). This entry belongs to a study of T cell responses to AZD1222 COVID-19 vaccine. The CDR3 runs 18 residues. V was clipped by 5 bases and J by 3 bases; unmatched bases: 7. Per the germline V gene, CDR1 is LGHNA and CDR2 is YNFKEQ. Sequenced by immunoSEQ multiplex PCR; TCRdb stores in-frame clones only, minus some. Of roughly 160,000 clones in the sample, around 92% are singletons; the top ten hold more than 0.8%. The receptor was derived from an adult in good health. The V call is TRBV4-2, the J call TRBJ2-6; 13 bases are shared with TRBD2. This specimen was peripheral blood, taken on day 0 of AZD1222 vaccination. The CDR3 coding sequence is TGTGCCAGCAGCGTACTAGCGGGGGGGCCAGGTGGGGCCAACGTCCTGACTTTC. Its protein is CASSVLAGGPGGANVLTF.